This record looks at one TCR beta chain sequence and its context. It has no known antigen specificity. It has no much larger one-base neighbor in the sample; base qualities were not kept. The data were taken from a study of blood T cell repertoires in COVID-19 (dated by TCRdb to the early 2020s). A note on the overall study: Collaborator samples came from the United States, Italy and Spain and covered acute and convalescent phases of COVID-19. Sample metadata almost always included a de-identified subject ID, COVID-19 status, age in years and sex. The repertoires were made available in a free public database intended to serve as a resource for research on the immune response to SARS-CoV-2. The dataset comprised deeply sampled blood TCRbeta repertoires from subjects exposed to, actively infected with, or recovered from COVID-19. Where available, HLA class I and class II types were obtained from metadata supplied by the sample provider rather than from assay-based typing. The samples were drawn from two sources: the first 160 participants of the ongoing ImmuneRACE study, and 1,000 to 1,500 subjects contributed by 6 global collaborators. The material from the prospective study consisted of cDNA or gDNA derived from T cells, B-cell-depleted T cells, or PBMCs.

Collaborating institutions collected whole blood in K2EDTA tubes following their own protocols. Collaborator samples were shipped for TCRbeta analysis as frozen whole blood, isolated PBMCs, or DNA extracted from either sample type. The investigation overall reported the following: Clinical and demographic metadata were provided uncurated, with the amount varying by source and participant.

The immunoSEQ Assay, a bias-controlled multiplex PCR, was used to amplify TCRbeta CDR3 regions from genomic DNA. On the study's bioinformatics: The number of nucleated cells in each sample was estimated from the amplification of reference gene primers within the assay. To quantify the absolute abundance of each unique TCRbeta CDR3 rearrangement, sequence reads were collapsed and filtered. For each sample, productive Simpson clonality was calculated as the square root of Simpson's diversity index over productive rearrangements. TCRdb limited this immuneACCESS table to in-frame rearrangements with V and J called. A share of clones is missing; checked studies link under half to unresolved V genes, and the rest is unexplained. The D gene and trimming were derived from the DNA, and the V and J assignments and clone size from that table. This sample is represented by about 190,000 clones; roughly 89% of them were singletons. Of the sample, around 7% is held by the ten largest clones.

Including the terminal cysteine and phenylalanine, the CDR3 comprises 15 residues. The entry retains the CDR3 DNA only, 45 bases that are in frame from base 1. V was cut back by 2 bases and J by 6 bases, leaving a gap of 11 bases between them. From a lookup of the germline V gene, CDR1 and CDR2 are SNHLY and FYNNEI. Sequenced: peripheral blood. This receptor was identified in a man aged 35 to 55 with acute or convalescent COVID-19. This chain is built from TRBV2 and TRBJ1-6; a weak D assignment points to TRBD1 (5 bases agree). CDR3 loop: CASSEFKGINSPLHF. The sequence in DNA is TGTGCCAGCAGTGAATTTAAGGGGATTAATTCACCCCTCCACTTT. With the rest looked up from the reference TRBV2 and TRBJ1-6 genes rather than sequenced, the full variable domain is EPEVTQTPSHQVTQMGQEVILRCVPISNHLYFYWYRQILGQKVEFLVSFYNNEISEKSEIFDDQFSVERPDGSNFTLKIRSTKLEDSAMYFCASSEFKGINSPLHFGNGTRLTVT.